This paragraph reports one T cell receptor beta chain. Its antigen is currently unknown. This sample was taken from a study of T cells in Graves' hyperthyroidism and ophthalmopathy. Overall study results and limits: Blood also showed most of the thyroid clonotypes that were expanded above 0.001.

From RNA transcripts, TCR beta CDR3 regions were amplified. Researchers ran a first-round RT-PCR on the TCR CDR3 using the HTBI primer set. TCRdb called the multiplex PCR reads again in MiXCR, with one record for every CDR3 protein. The table records nearly 600,000 distinct CDR3 sequences, approximately 15% of them present only once. CDR3 length: 13 residues. V lost 1 base, J lost 10 bases, and 8 bases lay in between. The germline CDR1 and CDR2 sequences are SGHAT and FQNNGV. The source of the PBMCs was over 8.5 ml of fresh peripheral blood. The sequence was obtained from a woman aged 30 to 39 with Graves' hyperthyroidism that later progressed to Graves' ophthalmopathy. The specimen was blood. This sequence joins TRBV11-2 and TRBJ1-6; D is unclear. The CDR3 DNA reads as TGTGCCAGCAGCTTAGCTCTGGAGTCACCCCTCCACTTT. This gives the protein CASSLALESPLHF.